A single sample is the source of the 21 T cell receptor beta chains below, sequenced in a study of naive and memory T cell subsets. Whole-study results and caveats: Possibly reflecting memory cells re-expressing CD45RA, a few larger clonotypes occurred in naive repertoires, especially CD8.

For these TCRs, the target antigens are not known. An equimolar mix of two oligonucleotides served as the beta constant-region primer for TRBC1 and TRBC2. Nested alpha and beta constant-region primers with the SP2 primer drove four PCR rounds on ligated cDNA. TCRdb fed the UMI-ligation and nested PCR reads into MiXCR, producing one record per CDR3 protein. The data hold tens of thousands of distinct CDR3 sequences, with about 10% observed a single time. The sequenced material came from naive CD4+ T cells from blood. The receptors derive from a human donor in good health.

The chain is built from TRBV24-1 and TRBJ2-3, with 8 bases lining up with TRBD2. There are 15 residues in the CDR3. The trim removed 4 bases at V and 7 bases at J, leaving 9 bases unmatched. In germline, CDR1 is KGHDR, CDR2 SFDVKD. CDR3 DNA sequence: TGTGCCACCAGTGAACTAGCGGAAGGAGGATATACGCAGTATTTT. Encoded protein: CATSELAEGGYTQYF.

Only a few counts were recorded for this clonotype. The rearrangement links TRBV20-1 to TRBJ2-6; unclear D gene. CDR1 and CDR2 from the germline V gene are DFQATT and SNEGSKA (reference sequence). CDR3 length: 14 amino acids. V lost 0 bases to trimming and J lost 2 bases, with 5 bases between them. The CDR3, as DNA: TGCAGTGCTAGAGAGCAACCTGGGGCCAACGTCCTGACTTTC. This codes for CSAREQPGANVLTF.

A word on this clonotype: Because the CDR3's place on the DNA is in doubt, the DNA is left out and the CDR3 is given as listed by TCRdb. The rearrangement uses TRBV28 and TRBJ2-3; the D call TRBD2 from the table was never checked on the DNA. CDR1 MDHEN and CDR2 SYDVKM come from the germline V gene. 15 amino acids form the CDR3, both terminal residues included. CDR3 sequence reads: CASSSSIGRRDTQYF.

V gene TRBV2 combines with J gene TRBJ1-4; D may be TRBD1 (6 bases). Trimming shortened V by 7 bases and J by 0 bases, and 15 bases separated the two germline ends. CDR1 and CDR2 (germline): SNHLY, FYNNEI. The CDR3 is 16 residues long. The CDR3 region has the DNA TGTGCCAGCAAGAACAGGGTTATTGCAACTAATGAAAAACTGTTTTTT. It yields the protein CASKNRVIATNEKLFF.

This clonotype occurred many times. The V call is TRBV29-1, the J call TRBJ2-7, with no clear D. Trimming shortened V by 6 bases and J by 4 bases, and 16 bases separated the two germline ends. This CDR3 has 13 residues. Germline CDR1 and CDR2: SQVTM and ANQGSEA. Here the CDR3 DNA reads TGCAGCGTAAAAGAGGTGGCAGAATACGAGCAGTACTTC. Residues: CSVKEVAEYEQYF.

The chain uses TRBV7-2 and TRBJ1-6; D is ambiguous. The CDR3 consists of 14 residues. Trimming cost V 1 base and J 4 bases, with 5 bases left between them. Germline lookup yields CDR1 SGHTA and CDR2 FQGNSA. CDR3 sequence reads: CASSLVLYNSPLHF. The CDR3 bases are TGTGCCAGCAGCTTAGTACTGTATAATTCACCCCTCCACTTT. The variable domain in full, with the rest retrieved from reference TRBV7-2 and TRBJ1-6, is GAGVSQSPSNKVTEKGKDVELRCDPISGHTALYWYRQSLGQGLEFLIYFQGNSAPDKSGLPSDRFSAERTGGSVSTLTIQRTQQEDSAVYLCASSLVLYNSPLHFGNGTRLTVT.

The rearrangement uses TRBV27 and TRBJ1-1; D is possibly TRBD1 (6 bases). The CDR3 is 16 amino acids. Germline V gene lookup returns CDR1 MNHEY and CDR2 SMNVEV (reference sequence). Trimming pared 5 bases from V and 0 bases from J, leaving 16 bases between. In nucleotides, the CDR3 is TGTGCCAGCAGTCCACAGGGTCTTCTCATGAACACTGAAGCTTTCTTT. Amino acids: CASSPQGLLMNTEAFF.

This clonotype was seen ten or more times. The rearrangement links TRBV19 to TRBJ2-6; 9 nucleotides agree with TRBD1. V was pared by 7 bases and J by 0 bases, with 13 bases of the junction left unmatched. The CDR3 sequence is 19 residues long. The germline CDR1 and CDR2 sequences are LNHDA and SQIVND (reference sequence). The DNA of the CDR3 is TGTGCCAGTATCCCGGGGCACAGGGGGCAGAGCTCTGGGGCCAACGTCCTGACTTTC. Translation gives CASIPGHRGQSSGANVLTF.

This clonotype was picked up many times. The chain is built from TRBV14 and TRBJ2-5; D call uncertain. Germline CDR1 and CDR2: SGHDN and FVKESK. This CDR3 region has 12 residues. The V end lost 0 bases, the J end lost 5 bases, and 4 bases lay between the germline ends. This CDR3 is CASSQDHETQYF. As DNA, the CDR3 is TGTGCCAGCAGCCAAGATCACGAGACCCAGTACTTC.

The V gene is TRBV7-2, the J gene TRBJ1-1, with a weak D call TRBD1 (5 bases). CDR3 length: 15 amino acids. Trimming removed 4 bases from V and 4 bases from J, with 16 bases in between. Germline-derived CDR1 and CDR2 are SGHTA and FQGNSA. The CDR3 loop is CASSSLPRGGTEAFF. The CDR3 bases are TGTGCCAGCAGCTCTCTCCCCCGTGGGGGCACTGAAGCTTTCTTT.

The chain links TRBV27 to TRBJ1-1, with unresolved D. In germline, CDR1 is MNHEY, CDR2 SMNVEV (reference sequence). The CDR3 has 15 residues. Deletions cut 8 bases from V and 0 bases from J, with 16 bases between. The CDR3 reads CASPPKKGMNTEAFF. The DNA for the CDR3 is TGTGCCAGCCCCCCGAAGAAAGGCATGAACACTGAAGCTTTCTTT.

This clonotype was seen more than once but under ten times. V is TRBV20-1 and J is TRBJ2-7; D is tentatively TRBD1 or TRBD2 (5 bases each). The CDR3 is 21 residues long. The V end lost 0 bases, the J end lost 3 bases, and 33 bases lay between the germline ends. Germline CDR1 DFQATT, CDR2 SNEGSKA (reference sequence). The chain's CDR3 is CSARDPSLRGRDPARGYEQYF. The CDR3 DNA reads TGCAGTGCTAGAGATCCATCCCTTAGGGGACGGGACCCGGCAAGGGGCTACGAGCAGTACTTC.

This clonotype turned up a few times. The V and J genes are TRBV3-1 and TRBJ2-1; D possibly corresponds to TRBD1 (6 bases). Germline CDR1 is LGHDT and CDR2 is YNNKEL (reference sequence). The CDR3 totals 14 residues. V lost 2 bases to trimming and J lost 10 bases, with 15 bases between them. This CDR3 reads CASSQRGTGFEQFF. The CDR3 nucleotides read TGTGCCAGCAGCCAAAGGGGTACAGGGTTCGAGCAGTTCTTC.

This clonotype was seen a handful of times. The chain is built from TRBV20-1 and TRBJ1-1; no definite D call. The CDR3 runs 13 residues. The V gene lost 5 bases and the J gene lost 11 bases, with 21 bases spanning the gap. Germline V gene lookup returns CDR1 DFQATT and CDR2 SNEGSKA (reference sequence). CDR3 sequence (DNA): TGCAGTGCTCCCGGGCCCGCCCCCTTGAAGGCTTTCTTT. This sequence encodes CSAPGPAPLKAFF.

The CDR3 bases are TGCGCCAGCAGCCAAGACGGGCGGCTCTACAATGAGCAGTTCTTC. Translating it yields CASSQDGRLYNEQFF. The chain links TRBV4-1 to TRBJ2-1; unclear D gene. The CDR3 is 15 residues long. Germline CDR1 and CDR2: MGHRA and YSYEKL. Trimming removed 0 bases at V and 3 bases at J, with 9 bases between.

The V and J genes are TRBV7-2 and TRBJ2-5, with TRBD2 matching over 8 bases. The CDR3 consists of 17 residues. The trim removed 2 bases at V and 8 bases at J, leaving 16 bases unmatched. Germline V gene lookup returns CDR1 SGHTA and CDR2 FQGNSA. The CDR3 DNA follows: TGTGCCAGCAGCTTATCGCCGGGGGCAACAAGCGGGAGAACCCAGTACTTC. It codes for CASSLSPGATSGRTQYF.

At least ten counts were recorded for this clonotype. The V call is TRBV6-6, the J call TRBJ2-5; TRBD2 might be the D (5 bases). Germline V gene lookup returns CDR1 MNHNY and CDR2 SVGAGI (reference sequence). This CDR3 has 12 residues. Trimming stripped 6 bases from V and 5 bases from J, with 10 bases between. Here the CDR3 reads CASRWGEETQYF. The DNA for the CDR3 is TGTGCCAGCAGGTGGGGAGAGGAGACCCAGTACTTC.

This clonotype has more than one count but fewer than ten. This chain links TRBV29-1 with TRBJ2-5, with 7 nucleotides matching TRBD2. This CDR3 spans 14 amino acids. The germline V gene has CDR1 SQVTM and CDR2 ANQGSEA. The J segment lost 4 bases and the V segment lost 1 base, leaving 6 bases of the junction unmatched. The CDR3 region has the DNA TGCAGCGTTGAAGGAGGGAGGGCCAGAGAGACCCAGTACTTC. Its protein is CSVEGGRARETQYF.

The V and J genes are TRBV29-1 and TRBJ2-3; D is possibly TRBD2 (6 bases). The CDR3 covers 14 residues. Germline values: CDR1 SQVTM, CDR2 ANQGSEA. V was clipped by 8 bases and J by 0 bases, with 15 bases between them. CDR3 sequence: CSLHVGTSTDTQYF. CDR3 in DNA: TGCAGCCTTCATGTCGGGACTAGCACAGATACGCAGTATTTT.

DNA for the CDR3: TGCAGCGTCCAGGGGGGTGCTAATGAAAAACTGTTTTTT. Protein: CSVQGGANEKLFF. The chain recombines TRBV29-1 with TRBJ1-4; the match to TRBD1 covers 7 bases. The CDR3 covers 13 residues. Losses at the gene ends were 6 bases for V and 3 bases for J; bases not matched to a gene: 4. Germline V gives CDR1 SQVTM, CDR2 ANQGSEA.

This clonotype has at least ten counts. The CDR3 bases are TGCAGCGAACGGGACAGCAAAAACATTCAGTACTTC. Translated, it gives CSERDSKNIQYF. The rearrangement joins TRBV29-1 to TRBJ2-4; 7 bases map to TRBD1. V lost 7 bases to trimming and J lost 3 bases; unmatched junction nucleotides: 3. This CDR3 has 12 amino acids. CDR1 SQVTM and CDR2 ANQGSEA come from the germline V gene.